The rows below give T cell receptor beta chains drawn from one sample of a study of OX40 agonist ivuxolimab in advanced cancers. TCRdb keeps only in-frame clones here, not all; method: immunoSEQ multiplex PCR. Of some 69,000 clones in the sample, roughly 88% are singletons; the top ten hold 2.5% to 3.5%. The sample was CD4+ or CD8+ T cells sorted from blood, taken in a trial of the OX40 agonist ivuxolimab. The receptors stem from an adult with an advanced solid tumor such as melanoma, head and neck, liver or kidney cancer. Both conserved end residues are trimmed from each CDR3. Fields, in order: V gene, J gene, CDR3 protein.

TRBV4-2	TRBJ2-3	ASSRPLAGGPGDTQY
TRBV19	TRBJ2-3	ASSIGGRLDTQY
TRBV6-5	TRBJ2-3	ASSFTGTDTQY
TRBV27	TRBJ1-5	ASSLVGTNQPQH
TRBV6-6	TRBJ1-2	ASSYSGQGYYGYT
TRBV5-6	TRBJ2-7	ASSLVLGGRYEQY
TRBV18	TRBJ1-6	ASSPPQGFNSPLH
TRBV6-1	TRBJ1-5	ASRPGDDNQPQH
TRBV7-9	TRBJ2-3	ASSPGPGVDTQY
TRBV7-9	TRBJ2-3	ASSLAGGGDTQY
TRBV7-6	TRBJ2-3	ASSLEGSGGAGTQY
TRBV9	TRBJ2-3	ASSVGNSGSTDTQY
TRBV5-4	TRBJ2-3	ASSLRGTDTQY
TRBV11-2	TRBJ2-3	AVQGQATDTQY
TRBV27	TRBJ2-1	ASSLVPSAYNEQF